This TCR beta chain was documented in a study of blood T cells in healthy people across ages. In this sample, this clonotype turned up a few times. Its antigen is not identified. Study observations and caveats: Fewer expanded clones and more diversity marked long-lived versus aged donors.

Then a second PCR, running roughly 7 to 11 cycles, was carried out with a sample-barcoded 5' primer and a J-beta primer mix. TCRdb reprocessed the 5' RACE reads via MiXCR and lists one record per CDR3 protein. In the table there are 1,500,000 or so distinct CDR3 sequences, under 55% of which are singletons. The CDR3 consists of 17 residues. CDR1 is SGHAT and CDR2 is FQNNGV in the germline V gene. Trimming took 2 bases from V and 7 from J; bases not matched to a gene: 14. The chain uses TRBV11-2 and TRBJ2-1, with 7 bases aligning to TRBD2. Sequences were obtained from blood. The receptor comes from a woman aged 18-35 years in good health. The CDR3 reads CASSLFLRRGVVNEQFF. CDR3 coding DNA: TGTGCCAGCAGCTTATTTTTGCGCCGGGGGGTCGTAAATGAGCAGTTCTTC.